This T cell receptor beta chain was captured by sequencing in a study of blood T cell repertoires in COVID-19. Sequencing used immunoSEQ multiplex PCR; TCRdb keeps in-frame clones, though not all of them. Of roughly 330,000 clones in the sample, over 80% are singletons; the top ten hold roughly 9.9%. Germline V gives CDR1 LNHDA, CDR2 SQIVND (reference sequence). V lost 3 bases and J 3 bases, leaving 20 bases between the germline ends. CDR3 length: 17 residues. Patients of the Seattle cohort, enrolled during active infection, were followed longitudinally. This chain links TRBV19 with TRBJ1-1; perhaps TRBD1 as D (5 bases). Sequencing input: peripheral blood. This clonotype was sampled from a man aged 25-45 years with COVID-19, enrolled during active disease. CDR3 sequence reads: CASSMPLGQVGDTEAFF. DNA of the CDR3: TGTGCCAGTAGTATGCCCCTGGGGCAGGTTGGCGACACTGAAGCTTTCTTT.